The 12 T cell receptor beta chains below were found in one sample sequenced in a study of T-cell memory formation after mild COVID-19. TCRdb ran MiXCR on the 5' RACE reads and lists one entry per CDR3 protein. This table has 120,000 to 150,000 distinct CDR3 sequences, roughly 21% appearing once. The sequenced material came from PBMCs or a T cell subset sorted from them (not recorded which). The receptors shown here come from an adult woman who had mild COVID-19 (a few samples of this study predate the infection). Cell type and time point are not known.

The J gene is TRBJ1-2, the V gene TRBV4-1, with 7 bases identical to TRBD1. In germline, CDR1 is MGHRA, CDR2 YSYEKL. CDR3 length: 15 residues. J gave up 2 bases and V 1 base, and 4 bases lay outside the gene matches. The CDR3 region has the DNA TGCGCCAGCAGCCAAGCGTGGGGACAGAACTATGGCTACACCTTC. This sequence encodes CASSQAWGQNYGYTF.

This clonotype was observed a handful of times. The chain carries TRBV30 and TRBJ2-2, with unresolved D. CDR1 and CDR2 (germline): GTSNPN, SVGIG (reference sequence). The V and J ends lost 4 bases and 1 base respectively, with 7 bases between them. This CDR3 comprises 13 residues. This CDR3 is CAWTVRNTGELFF. The CDR3 nucleotides are TGTGCCTGGACAGTCAGGAACACCGGGGAGCTGTTTTTT.

The gene calls are TRBV20-1 and TRBJ2-3; a possible D gene is TRBD2 (6 bases). The CDR3 has 15 amino acids. V was shortened by 2 bases and J by 6 bases, with 18 bases between the two germline ends. CDR1 and CDR2 from the germline V gene are DFQATT and SNEGSKA (reference sequence). Here the CDR3 DNA reads TGCAGTGCTAGAAAAACGGGAGTCTTGAGTGATACGCAGTATTTT. Protein sequence: CSARKTGVLSDTQYF.

The chain recombines TRBV7-2 with TRBJ1-1; D gene ambiguous. The CDR3 contains 13 residues. V shed 5 bases and J shed 6 bases, with 13 bases lying between them. The germline V gene encodes CDR1 SGHTA and CDR2 FQGNSA. The CDR3 coding sequence is TGTGCCAGCAGCCATAACGGGGTCTCTGAAGCTTTCTTT. Protein product: CASSHNGVSEAFF.

The V call is TRBV5-1, the J call TRBJ1-4; D is perhaps TRBD1 (5 bases). The germline V gene encodes CDR1 SGHRS and CDR2 YFSETQ. The CDR3 has 14 amino acids. V lost 3 bases, J lost 5 bases, and 11 bases lay in between. The CDR3 sequence: CASSSAGPNEKLFF. CDR3 DNA sequence: TGCGCCAGCAGCTCGGCGGGACCCAATGAAAAACTGTTTTTT.

V gene TRBV4-2 combines with J gene TRBJ2-1; weak D call: TRBD2 (5 bases). CDR1 is LGHNA, CDR2 YNFKEQ, per germline. This CDR3 region has 14 residues. V lost 1 base to trimming and J lost 5 bases, with 9 bases between them. The CDR3 DNA follows: TGTGCCAGCAGCCAAGTCTCCGGGAACAATGAGCAGTTCTTC. It translates to CASSQVSGNNEQFF.

The rearrangement links TRBV9 to TRBJ2-4, with D possibly being TRBD1 or TRBD2 (5 bases each). The CDR3 runs to 13 residues. V was pared by 3 bases and J by 6 bases, with 10 bases between. Germline CDR1 reads SGDLS; CDR2 reads YYNGEE. CDR3 protein: CASSGSGGNIQYF. Here the CDR3 DNA reads TGTGCCAGCAGCGGCTCTGGGGGAAACATTCAGTACTTC.

This clonotype has just a few counts. The genes are TRBV27 and TRBJ2-1; 10 positions match TRBD1. The J segment lost 4 bases and the V segment lost 6 bases, leaving 6 bases of the junction unmatched. CDR1 MNHEY and CDR2 SMNVEV come from the germline V gene (reference sequence). CDR3 size: 15 residues. In DNA, the CDR3 is TGTGCCAGCAGCTCTCCGGGACAGGGGTACAATGAGCAGTTCTTC. It is translated as CASSSPGQGYNEQFF.

This clonotype was seen a handful of times. The chain uses TRBV7-3 and TRBJ1-3; D unclear. Deletions cut 0 bases from V and 7 bases from J, with 7 bases between. The germline V gene encodes CDR1 SGHTA and CDR2 FQGTGA. CDR3 length: 13 amino acids. CDR3 DNA sequence: TGTGCCAGCAGCTTAACGTATGGGAACACCATATATTTT. This codes for CASSLTYGNTIYF. The entire variable domain, with the rest obtained from reference TRBV7-3 and TRBJ1-3, is as follows: GAGVSQTPSNKVTEKGKYVELRCDPISGHTALYWYRQSLGQGPEFLIYFQGTGAADDSGLPNDRFFAVRPEGSVSTLKIQRTERGDSAVYLCASSLTYGNTIYFGEGSWLTVV.

This clonotype has only one observation. This chain links TRBV10-3 with TRBJ1-2; perhaps TRBD1 as D (5 bases). Germline V gene data show CDR1 as ENHRY and CDR2 as SYGVKD. V shed 5 bases and J shed 2 bases, with 18 bases lying between them. The CDR3 totals 16 residues. The DNA of the CDR3 is TGTGCCATCAGTCAGGGAGCGTCTATGAGCAACTATGGCTACACCTTC. Its protein is CAISQGASMSNYGYTF.

This clonotype occurred many times. The rearrangement joins TRBV12-3 or TRBV12-4 to TRBJ1-5, with D possibly TRBD1 on 6 matching bases. This CDR3 is 15 amino acids long. The V end was cut by 3 bases, the J end by 4 bases, with 13 bases between. The CDR3 here is CASSFRGTQNQPQHF. CDR3 nucleotides: TGTGCCAGCAGTTTTAGGGGGACACAGAATCAGCCCCAGCATTTT.

This clonotype was counted between two and nine times. The V gene is TRBV18, the J gene TRBJ2-7; D gene ambiguous. This CDR3 spans 14 amino acids. Germline loops: CDR1 KGHSH, CDR2 LQKENI. Trimming took 0 bases from V and 2 from J, leaving 8 bases between them. The CDR3 nucleotides are TGTGCCAGCTCACCACCGGCCGCTACCTACGAGCAGTACTTC. It is translated as CASSPPAATYEQYF.